This T cell receptor beta chain stems from a study of T cells after yellow fever vaccination. Points from the study as a whole: Most primary-vaccination clones reappeared after the booster (about 95% CD4, approximately 88% CD8).

This clonotype showed up many times. The antigen is not known. TCR cDNA, made by 5'RACE template switching, carried an added universal primer site and UMIs. TCRdb redid the calling of the 5' RACE reads with MiXCR, one entry per CDR3 protein. The profile shows 250,000 to 400,000 distinct CDR3 sequences, roughly 4.3% of them singletons. The sample was PBMCs, taken 5 days after the yellow fever booster vaccination. This TCR was recovered from a man between 18 and 35 years old who received the YFV17D yellow fever vaccine.

DNA for the CDR3: TGTGCCACCCCGGACAGGGAGACCGGGGAGCTGTTTTTT. Its protein is CATPDRETGELFF. The chain uses TRBV2 and TRBJ2-2, with 8 bases that match TRBD1. V trimming: 10 bases; J trimming: 5 bases; junction bases outside the gene matches: 6. CDR1 is SNHLY, CDR2 FYNNEI, per germline. This CDR3 is 13 amino acids long.